This TCR beta chain was identified in a study of blood T cell repertoires in COVID-19. Produced via immunoSEQ multiplex PCR; TCRdb's table is partial and in-frame only. This sample carries 350,000 to 450,000 clones, approximately 91% of them seen once, and the ten largest clones take roughly 0.9%. The CDR3 consists of 15 residues. V shed 3 bases and J shed 0 bases, with 9 bases lying between them. Germline loops: CDR1 SNHLY, CDR2 FYNNEI. The sample taken for sequencing was PBMCs or T cells enriched from blood (not recorded which). This clonotype was obtained from a woman in her forties who had been exposed to COVID-19. The V gene is TRBV2, the J gene TRBJ1-3, with D possibly matching TRBD1 (5 bases). The CDR3 sequence is CASSERTSSGNTIYF. The DNA of the CDR3 is TGTGCCAGCAGTGAGAGGACAAGCTCTGGAAACACCATATATTTT.